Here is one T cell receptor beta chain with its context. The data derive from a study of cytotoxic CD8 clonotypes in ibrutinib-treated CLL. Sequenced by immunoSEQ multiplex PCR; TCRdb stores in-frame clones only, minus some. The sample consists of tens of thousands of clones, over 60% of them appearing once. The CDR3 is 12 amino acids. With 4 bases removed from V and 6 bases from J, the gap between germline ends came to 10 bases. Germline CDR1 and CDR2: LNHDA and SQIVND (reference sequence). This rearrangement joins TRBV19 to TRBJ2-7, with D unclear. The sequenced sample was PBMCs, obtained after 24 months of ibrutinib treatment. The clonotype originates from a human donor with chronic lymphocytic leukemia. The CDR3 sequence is CASSNPLGEQYF. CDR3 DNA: TGTGCCAGTAGTAACCCACTTGGCGAGCAGTACTTC.